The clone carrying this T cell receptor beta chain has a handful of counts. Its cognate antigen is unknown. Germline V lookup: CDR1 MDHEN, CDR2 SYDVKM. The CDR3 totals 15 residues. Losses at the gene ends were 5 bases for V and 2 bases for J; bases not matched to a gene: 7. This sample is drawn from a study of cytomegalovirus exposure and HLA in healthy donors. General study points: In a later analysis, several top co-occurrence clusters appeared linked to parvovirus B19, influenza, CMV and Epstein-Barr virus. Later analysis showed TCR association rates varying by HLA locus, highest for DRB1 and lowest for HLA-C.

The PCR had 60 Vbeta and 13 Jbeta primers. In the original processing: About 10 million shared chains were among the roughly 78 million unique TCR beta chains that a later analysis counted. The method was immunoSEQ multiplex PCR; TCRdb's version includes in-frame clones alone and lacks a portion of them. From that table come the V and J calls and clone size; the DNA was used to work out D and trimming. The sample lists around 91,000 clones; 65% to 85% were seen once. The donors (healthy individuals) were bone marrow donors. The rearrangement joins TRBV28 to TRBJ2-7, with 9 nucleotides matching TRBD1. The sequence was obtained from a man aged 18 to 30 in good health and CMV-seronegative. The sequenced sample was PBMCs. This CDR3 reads CASSPPGTGTYEQYF. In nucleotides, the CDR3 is TGTGCCAGCAGTCCTCCCGGGACAGGGACCTACGAGCAGTACTTC.